This TCR beta chain was identified during a study of chemoradiotherapy in HPV16-positive cancers. Profiled with immunoSEQ multiplex PCR; TCRdb holds only in-frame clones, not every one. The sample records roughly 25,000 clones, roughly 94% being singletons. The study's findings and limits: Better recurrence-free survival went with HPV-responsive T-cell expansion in HPV16-positive patients.

As to this clone: Its cognate antigen is unknown.

This CDR3 has 16 amino acids. Germline V CDR1 and CDR2: SGHRS, YFSETQ. Between the trimmed V and J ends, which lost 2 bases and 1 base, there was a span of 15 bases. This sequence originates from a human donor with HPV-associated anogenital cancer. This specimen was collected from a patient who underwent chemoradiotherapy. The chain uses TRBV5-1 and TRBJ2-5, with D unclear. Here the CDR3 reads CASSLRRGALQETQYF. The CDR3 DNA sequence: TGCGCCAGCAGCTTACGCAGAGGAGCTCTCCAAGAGACCCAGTACTTC.